The next 12 T cell receptor beta chains were all read from a single sample in a study of blood T cell repertoires in COVID-19. The protocol was immunoSEQ multiplex PCR, while the TCRdb copy is restricted to in-frame clones and leaves out a portion. This table holds 200,000 to 250,000 clones, 85% to 95% found once. The sequenced sample consisted of PBMCs or T cells enriched from blood (not recorded which). The receptors originated from a woman aged 18 to 35 who had recovered from COVID-19.

The chain joins TRBV27 to TRBJ2-7; 9 bases are a match to TRBD1. V trimming: 6 bases; J trimming: 3 bases; junction bases outside the gene matches: 3. Germline V CDR1 and CDR2: MNHEY, SMNVEV (reference sequence). This CDR3 has 13 amino acids. CDR3 in DNA: TGTGCCAGCAGACGACAGGGGGGCTACGAGCAGTACTTC. It yields the protein CASRRQGGYEQYF.

The V gene is TRBV4-1, the J gene TRBJ2-5; no clear D gene. The CDR3 extends over 14 amino acids. The ends were cut back, 0 bases at V and 2 bases at J, with 7 bases in the middle. The germline V gene encodes CDR1 MGHRA and CDR2 YSYEKL. The CDR3 DNA reads TGCGCCAGCAGCCAAGAAGGCAGGCAAGAGACCCAGTACTTC. Translating it yields CASSQEGRQETQYF.

The rearrangement links TRBV4-2 to TRBJ2-5; TRBD1 is a possible D gene (5 bases). The CDR3 is made up of 17 amino acids. Trimming removed 4 bases from V and 0 bases from J, with 18 bases in between. Germline V CDR1 and CDR2: LGHNA, YNFKEQ. CDR3 sequence reads: CASSPRQSAFYQETQYF. CDR3 nucleotides: TGTGCCAGCAGCCCTAGACAGAGCGCGTTTTACCAAGAGACCCAGTACTTC.

The chain has TRBV5-1 and TRBJ1-2, with TRBD1 identical over 8 bases. Germline V gene sequence: CDR1 SGHRS, CDR2 YFSETQ. The J segment lost 4 bases and the V segment lost 0 bases, leaving 5 bases of the junction unmatched. The CDR3 is 15 residues long. The CDR3: CASSLATDRGYGYTF. The CDR3 DNA reads TGCGCCAGCAGCTTGGCCACCGACAGGGGCTATGGCTACACCTTC.

The chain joins TRBV6-5 to TRBJ2-7; 7 bases fit TRBD1. Per germline, CDR1 MNHEY and CDR2 SVGAGI. J was trimmed by 5 bases and V by 6 bases; bases with no gene match: 7. CDR3 length equals 13 residues. The CDR3 reads CASSTGQTDEQYF. DNA of the CDR3: TGTGCCAGCAGCACGGGACAGACTGACGAGCAGTACTTC.

The rearrangement links TRBV9 to TRBJ1-6; D gene uncertain. The CDR3 extends over 15 amino acids. Trimming shortened V by 4 bases and J by 7 bases, and 15 bases separated the two germline ends. CDR1 SGDLS and CDR2 YYNGEE come from the germline V gene. The CDR3 coding sequence is TGTGCCAGCAGCTTTGAGGTGGGAGTAAATTCACCCCTCCACTTT. Translated, it gives CASSFEVGVNSPLHF.

CDR3 in amino acids: CASGTETNTEAFF. The CDR3 nucleotides read TGTGCCAGCGGGACAGAGACGAACACTGAAGCTTTCTTT. V gene TRBV2 combines with J gene TRBJ1-1; 7 bases line up with TRBD1. Per the germline V gene, CDR1 is SNHLY and CDR2 is FYNNEI. V lost 8 bases and J lost 1; bases outside the gene matches: 4. CDR3 length: 13 residues.

This chain connects TRBV5-1 to TRBJ2-4; 7 bases map to TRBD2. The CDR3 contains 15 residues. Germline loops: CDR1 SGHRS, CDR2 YFSETQ. V gave up 1 base and J gave up 7 bases; unmatched junction bases: 8. CDR3 sequence: CASSLWEGPRNIQYF. The CDR3 DNA reads as TGCGCCAGCAGCTTGTGGGAGGGTCCACGGAACATTCAGTACTTC.

This rearrangement joins TRBV11-1 to TRBJ1-5; 7 bases agree with TRBD1. The germline V gene has CDR1 SGHAT and CDR2 FQDESV (reference sequence). This CDR3 has 16 residues. After removal of 3 bases from V and 6 bases from J, the junction contained 11 bases not matched to a gene. CDR3 bases: TGTGCCAGCAGCTTTATACAAGACAGGGTTTCTCAGCCCCAGCATTTT. It is translated as CASSFIQDRVSQPQHF.

The V and J genes are TRBV25-1 and TRBJ2-3; a weak D match, TRBD2 (5 bases). Germline CDR1 and CDR2: MGHDK and SYGVNS. The CDR3 contains 16 residues. Trimming removed 3 bases at V and 3 bases at J, with 16 bases between. The chain's CDR3 is CASSDSRVAGTDTQYF. The CDR3 DNA reads TGTGCCAGCAGTGATTCGAGGGTTGCTGGTACAGATACGCAGTATTTT.

The chain recombines TRBV6-5 with TRBJ1-2; 7 bases fit TRBD1. The V gene's germline CDR1 is MNHEY and CDR2 SVGAGI. V shed 6 bases, J shed 5 bases, and the junction held 6 bases outside the gene matches. This CDR3 spans 13 amino acids. CDR3 sequence reads: CASRGTEVYGYTF. CDR3 sequence (DNA): TGTGCCAGCAGAGGGACAGAAGTTTATGGCTACACCTTC.

The rearrangement joins TRBV13 to TRBJ1-1; perhaps TRBD1 as D (5 bases). The V end lost 4 bases, the J end lost 5 bases, and 11 bases lay between the germline ends. The germline CDR1 and CDR2 sequences are PRHDT and FYEKMQ (reference sequence). The CDR3 loop spans 13 amino acids. In DNA form, the CDR3 reads TGTGCCAGCAGCTCGGCAGGGCGAACTGAAGCTTTCTTT. Protein sequence: CASSSAGRTEAFF. The complete variable domain, with remaining parts taken from reference TRBV13 and TRBJ1-1, reads AAGVIQSPRHLIKEKRETATLKCYPIPRHDTVYWYQQGPGQDPQFLISFYEKMQSDKGSIPDRFSAQQFSDYHSELNMSSLELGDSALYFCASSSAGRTEAFFGQGTRLTVV.